A selection of T cell receptor beta chains follows, all from one sample in a study of cytomegalovirus exposure and HLA in healthy donors. TCRdb's copy holds only in-frame clones and misses some; the assay was immunoSEQ multiplex PCR. The sample has about 210,000 clones, approximately 86% seen once. Sequencing was performed on PBMCs. The origin of the receptors is a boy aged 2-9 years in good health and CMV-seronegative. The CDR3 runs from the conserved cysteine through the conserved F or W. The order of the fields is V gene, D gene, clone size, J gene, CDR3 protein, CDR3 DNA. The D gene is left open where the match is weak. Expanded clones are given a class, and other clones once, few, many or no size at all.

V gene: TRBV29-1
D gene: NA
clone size: NA
J gene: TRBJ1-1
CDR3 protein: CSVEPPGGNTEAFF
CDR3 DNA: TGCAGCGTTGAACCCCCGGGGGGGAACACTGAAGCTTTCTTT

V gene: TRBV5-1
D gene: TRBD2
clone size: NA
J gene: TRBJ2-3
CDR3 protein: CASSHSGTSGRYGEDTQYF
CDR3 DNA: TGCGCCAGCAGCCACTCCGGGACTAGCGGGAGATACGGGGAGGATACGCAGTATTTT

V gene: TRBV7-9
D gene: TRBD1
clone size: NA
J gene: TRBJ1-1
CDR3 protein: CASSRPSPGQGEAFF
CDR3 DNA: TGTGCCAGCAGTCGACCATCCCCGGGACAGGGTGAAGCTTTCTTT

V gene: TRBV28
D gene: NA
clone size: NA
J gene: TRBJ1-2
CDR3 protein: CASSSQGGWGGGNNYGYTF
CDR3 DNA: TGTGCCAGCAGTTCGCAGGGAGGTTGGGGAGGTGGAAATAACTATGGCTACACCTTC

V gene: TRBV5-1
D gene: NA
clone size: NA
J gene: TRBJ2-5
CDR3 protein: CASSFRQFQETQYF
CDR3 DNA: TGCGCCAGCAGCTTCCGACAGTTCCAAGAGACCCAGTACTTC

V gene: TRBV5-1
D gene: TRBD2
clone size: once
J gene: TRBJ2-1
CDR3 protein: CASSSRGGRGYNEQFF
CDR3 DNA: TGCGCCAGCAGCTCTCGGGGGGGGCGCGGTTACAATGAGCAGTTCTTC

V gene: TRBV2
D gene: NA
clone size: NA
J gene: TRBJ2-4
CDR3 protein: CASVRGLKNIQYF
CDR3 DNA: TGTGCCAGCGTACGCGGACTTAAAAACATTCAGTACTTC

V gene: TRBV7-2
D gene: TRBD2
clone size: NA
J gene: TRBJ2-1
CDR3 protein: CASSEHSGSSYNEQFF
CDR3 DNA: TGTGCCAGCAGCGAACATAGCGGGAGCTCCTACAATGAGCAGTTCTTC

V gene: TRBV2
D gene: TRBD2
clone size: NA
J gene: TRBJ2-5
CDR3 protein: CASTSGGGKTQYF
CDR3 DNA: TGTGCCAGCACTAGCGGGGGGGGAAAGACCCAGTACTTC

V gene: TRBV18
D gene: NA
clone size: NA
J gene: TRBJ1-4
CDR3 protein: CASPAGLAGGSEKLFF
CDR3 DNA: TGTGCCAGCCCAGCCGGGTTGGCTGGGGGGAGTGAAAAACTGTTTTTT

V gene: TRBV15
D gene: NA
clone size: NA
J gene: TRBJ1-1
CDR3 protein: CATFNWGQENTEAFF
CDR3 DNA: TGTGCCACTTTTAATTGGGGACAAGAGAACACTGAAGCTTTCTTT

V gene: TRBV28
D gene: TRBD1
clone size: NA
J gene: TRBJ2-7
CDR3 protein: CASSLSGTGAYEQYF
CDR3 DNA: TGTGCCAGCAGTTTATCCGGGACAGGGGCCTACGAGCAGTACTTC

V gene: TRBV9
D gene: NA
clone size: NA
J gene: TRBJ2-7
CDR3 protein: CASSVDVQNRVYEQYF
CDR3 DNA: TGTGCCAGCAGCGTAGACGTTCAGAACAGGGTGTACGAGCAGTACTTC

V gene: TRBV4-1
D gene: TRBD1
clone size: NA
J gene: TRBJ2-7
CDR3 protein: CASSRTPGQPSEQYF
CDR3 DNA: TGCGCCAGCAGCCGCACACCGGGACAGCCGAGCGAGCAGTACTTC

V gene: TRBV28
D gene: NA
clone size: NA
J gene: TRBJ2-5
CDR3 protein: CASSFQETQYF
CDR3 DNA: TGTGCCAGCAGTTTCCAGGAGACCCAGTACTTC

V gene: TRBV28
D gene: NA
clone size: NA
J gene: TRBJ2-1
CDR3 protein: CASTPEGLNNEQFF
CDR3 DNA: TGTGCCAGCACCCCGGAGGGGCTGAACAATGAGCAGTTCTTC

V gene: TRBV5-5
D gene: NA
clone size: NA
J gene: TRBJ1-2
CDR3 protein: CASSLAGGVDYGYTF
CDR3 DNA: TGTGCCAGCAGCTTGGCCGGCGGGGTGGACTATGGCTACACCTTC

V gene: TRBV19
D gene: TRBD2
clone size: NA
J gene: TRBJ2-1
CDR3 protein: CASISASGRASEQFF
CDR3 DNA: TGTGCCAGTATCTCTGCTAGCGGGAGGGCCTCTGAGCAGTTCTTC